One sample yielded the 14 T cell receptor beta chains listed below, sequenced in a study of T cells in Graves' hyperthyroidism and ophthalmopathy. RNA transcripts provided the source from which TCR beta CDR3 regions were amplified. The primer set for the first-round RT-PCR of the TCR CDR3 was HTBI. TCRdb passed the multiplex PCR reads through MiXCR, listing each CDR3 protein once. Among about 360,000 distinct CDR3 sequences listed, less than 15% were seen once. The sample consisted of blood. These receptors were obtained from a young woman with Graves' hyperthyroidism.

The sample holds many counts of this clonotype. This chain uses TRBV2 with TRBJ2-5; TRBD2 matches at 12 bases. The CDR3 is 14 residues long. V lost 8 bases to trimming and J lost 2 bases; unmatched junction nucleotides: 3. Germline V gene sequence: CDR1 SNHLY, CDR2 FYNNEI. CDR3 in amino acids: CASLTSGGQETQYF. CDR3 sequence (DNA): TGTGCCAGCTTGACTAGCGGGGGTCAAGAGACCCAGTACTTC.

This clonotype occurred many times. This chain uses TRBV28 with TRBJ1-1, with D possibly matching TRBD1 (6 bases). Germline CDR1 reads MDHEN; CDR2 reads SYDVKM. This CDR3 has 12 residues. CDR3 amino acids: CAGAYRDTEAFF. CDR3 coding DNA: TGTGCGGGGGCCTACAGGGACACTGAAGCTTTCTTT.

This clonotype was counted at least ten times. The chain carries TRBV6-2 or TRBV6-3 and TRBJ2-7, with D possibly TRBD1 on 6 matching bases. The CDR3 runs 14 residues. V gave up 6 bases and J gave up 6 bases, with 18 bases separating them. Germline-derived CDR1 and CDR2 are MNHEY and SVGEGT. CDR3: CASRSDRILAEQYF. CDR3 DNA sequence: TGTGCCAGCAGATCCGACAGGATTCTTGCCGAGCAGTACTTC.

This clonotype was found many times. The chain has TRBV7-9 and TRBJ2-1, with 11 positions matching TRBD2. The CDR3 loop spans 20 amino acids. Germline V gives CDR1 SEHNR, CDR2 FQNEAQ (reference sequence). V lost 1 base and J lost 4; bases outside the gene matches: 15. CDR3 nucleotide sequence: TGTGCCAGCAGCTTAGGCGGGGAGACTAGCGGGAATCATCGGTACAATGAGCAGTTCTTC. Translated, it gives CASSLGGETSGNHRYNEQFF.

Ten or more counts support this clonotype. V usage is TRBV19 and J usage is TRBJ2-3; 14 nucleotides align to TRBD2. Looked up from germline, CDR1 is LNHDA and CDR2 is SQIVND (reference sequence). J lost 5 bases, V lost 4 bases, and 2 bases had no gene match. This CDR3 contains 15 residues. The CDR3 reads CASSTGLAGGDTQYF. CDR3 nucleotides: TGTGCCAGTAGTACCGGACTAGCGGGGGGAGATACGCAGTATTTT.

Regarding this clonotype: A much bigger clone sits one base away, suggesting this may be a read error. This chain links TRBV12-3 or TRBV12-4 with TRBJ1-5; D not resolved. The CDR3 sequence is 14 residues long. V lost 3 bases, J lost 5 bases, and 11 bases lay in between. CDR3 bases: TGTGCCAGCAGTTTTGGGCGGTACCATCAGCCCCAGCATTTT. Translation gives CASSFGRYHQPQHF.

This clonotype appeared many times. The rearrangement links TRBV28 to TRBJ1-5; possible D gene TRBD1, 6 bases. V was cut by 6 bases and J by 6 bases, with 15 bases left in between. Germline V gene sequence: CDR1 MDHEN, CDR2 SYDVKM. The CDR3 runs to 14 residues. The CDR3 sequence: CASSSGVRGQPQHF. CDR3 bases: TGTGCCAGCAGCTCAGGGGTCCGCGGTCAGCCCCAGCATTTT.

In regard to this clonotype: The germline gene is not matched at one end of the junction; a read error may be the cause. The chain employs TRBV12-3 or TRBV12-4 and TRBJ2-3; TRBD1 aligns across 10 bases. The CDR3 covers 15 residues. This chain's CDR3 is CVSTPGQGSADTQYF. CDR3 bases: TGTGTCAGCACCCCGGGACAGGGGTCCGCAGATACGCAGTATTTT.

This clonotype has a handful of counts. V and J are TRBV25-1 and TRBJ2-2; no definite D call. The germline CDR1 and CDR2 sequences are MGHDK and SYGVNS. V was shortened by 1 base and J by 6 bases, with 6 bases between the two germline ends. The CDR3 length is 13 residues. The DNA for the CDR3 is TGTGCCAGCAGTGAATCCCCCCCCGGGGAGCTGTTTTTT. This gives the protein CASSESPPGELFF.

This clonotype was recorded many times. The chain links TRBV20-1 to TRBJ1-2, with D possibly matching TRBD1 (5 bases). This CDR3 spans 13 amino acids. V dropped 3 bases and J dropped 4 bases, with 12 bases sitting between them. Germline assignment: CDR1 DFQATT and CDR2 SNEGSKA (reference sequence). The CDR3 DNA reads TGCAGTGCTAGGGGGGTGGACTCCTATGGCTACACCTTC. It encodes CSARGVDSYGYTF.

The table lists this clonotype with many counts. This chain connects TRBV7-9 to TRBJ2-5, with 10 bases that match TRBD1. The V gene end was trimmed by 4 bases and the J gene end by 3 bases; junction bases not matched to a gene: 11. Germline lookup yields CDR1 SEHNR and CDR2 FQNEAQ (reference sequence). This CDR3 has 17 amino acids. The CDR3 DNA reads as TGTGCCAGCAGCTCGACTACCCGGGACAGGGGTAAAGAGACCCAGTACTTC. Amino acid sequence: CASSSTTRDRGKETQYF.

This clonotype showed up many times. This rearrangement joins TRBV12-3 or TRBV12-4 to TRBJ1-5; maybe TRBD1 (6 bases). The V and J ends lost 5 bases and 3 bases respectively, with 17 bases between them. The CDR3 is 16 amino acids. The CDR3 is CASSPRGTGINQPQHF. In nucleotides, the CDR3 is TGTGCCAGCAGTCCCAGAGGTACAGGGATCAATCAGCCCCAGCATTTT.

The CDR3 nucleotides read TGTGCCACAGGACAGGGACCTCAAGAGACCCAGTACTTC. It yields the protein CATGQGPQETQYF. V usage is TRBV19 and J usage is TRBJ2-5; the match to TRBD1 covers 8 bases. The J segment lost 2 bases and the V segment lost 10 bases, leaving 6 bases of the junction unmatched. Germline values: CDR1 LNHDA, CDR2 SQIVND (reference sequence). The CDR3 spans 13 residues. The full variable domain, with the rest looked up from reference TRBV19 and TRBJ2-5, is DGGITQSPKYLFRKEGQNVTLSCEQNLNHDAMYWYRQDPGQGLRLIYYSQIVNDFQKGDIAEGYSVSREKKESFPLTVTSAQKNPTAFYLCATGQGPQETQYFGPGTRLLVL.

This clonotype was counted a few times. The chain is built from TRBV5-1 and TRBJ2-5; maybe TRBD2 (5 bases). Trimming shortened V by 0 bases and J by 5 bases, and 17 bases separated the two germline ends. The CDR3 is 16 amino acids. Germline V gives CDR1 SGHRS, CDR2 YFSETQ. The CDR3 DNA reads as TGCGCCAGCAGCTTGGAGGGTTCGGGCAGAGGGGAGACCCAGTACTTC. The encoded protein is CASSLEGSGRGETQYF.